One sample yielded the 13 T cell receptor beta chains listed below, sequenced in a study of blood T cell repertoires in COVID-19. Profiled with immunoSEQ multiplex PCR; TCRdb holds only in-frame clones, not every one. The data show 70,000 or so clones, about four fifths seen once. Sequencing was carried out using peripheral blood. All receptors come from a human donor in a cohort sampled during active COVID-19.

V is TRBV2 and J is TRBJ2-7; 12 bases align to TRBD1. The CDR3 spans 15 residues. The junction had 7 bases not matched to a gene; V was cut back by 6 bases and J by 4 bases. Germline assignment: CDR1 SNHLY and CDR2 FYNNEI. The CDR3 bases are TGTGCCAGCAGGGAGGGACAGGGGGCTTTTTACGAGCAGTACTTC. This encodes CASREGQGAFYEQYF.

This clone has only one observation. The chain has TRBV4-2 and TRBJ1-4; tentative D call: TRBD1 (6 bases). CDR1 is LGHNA, CDR2 YNFKEQ, per germline. The CDR3 covers 15 residues. Trimming removed 1 base from V and 6 bases from J, with 12 bases in between. The CDR3 DNA sequence: TGTGCCAGCAGCCAAGTATCAGGGGCGGATGAAAAACTGTTTTTT. Translating gives CASSQVSGADEKLFF.

This clone was seen just once. The gene calls are TRBV29-1 and TRBJ2-7, with a tentative D call TRBD1 (6 bases). From germline, CDR1 is SQVTM and CDR2 ANQGSEA. There are 13 residues in the CDR3. V was pared by 1 base and J by 7 bases, with 14 bases between. CDR3 amino acids: CSVEGTAFSEQYF. Written as DNA, the CDR3 is TGCAGCGTTGAAGGGACAGCCTTCTCTGAGCAGTACTTC.

The CDR3 nucleotides read TGCGCCAGCAGCGTGGGGACTAGCGGGCTCTCCTACGAGCAGTACTTC. This sequence encodes CASSVGTSGLSYEQYF. This chain joins TRBV5-1 and TRBJ2-7; 12 bases agree with TRBD2. Germline values: CDR1 SGHRS, CDR2 YFSETQ. The J segment lost 0 bases and the V segment lost 4 bases, leaving 5 bases of the junction unmatched. The CDR3 runs 16 residues.

The V gene is TRBV6-6, the J gene TRBJ2-2, with 12 bases matching TRBD2. Germline trimming cut 5 bases from V and 0 bases from J; bases unmatched to any gene: 4. Germline values: CDR1 MNHNY, CDR2 SVGAGI (reference sequence). The CDR3 contains 17 residues. In DNA form, the CDR3 reads TGTGCCAGCAGTCGAGGACTAGCGGGGTCGAACACCGGGGAGCTGTTTTTT. As protein: CASSRGLAGSNTGELFF.

This clone was found once. The chain couples TRBV7-8 to TRBJ1-5; a weak D match, TRBD1 (5 bases). Trimming removed 2 bases at V and 5 bases at J, with 7 bases between. The length of the CDR3 is 13 residues. Germline CDR1 SGHVS, CDR2 FQNEAQ. In nucleotides, the CDR3 is TGTGCCAGCAGCTTAAGGGGCGATCAGCCCCAGCATTTT. Translating it yields CASSLRGDQPQHF.

This chain connects TRBV7-9 to TRBJ1-4; no definite D call. Per the germline V gene, CDR1 is SEHNR and CDR2 is FQNEAQ (reference sequence). Trimming cost V 2 bases and J 3 bases, with 7 bases left between them. This CDR3 spans 14 amino acids. The CDR3 DNA is TGTGCCAGCAGCTTAATTGCGCCTAATGAAAAACTGTTTTTT. It specifies CASSLIAPNEKLFF.

This clone was picked up a small number of times. V usage is TRBV30 and J usage is TRBJ1-1; D is perhaps TRBD1 (6 bases). This CDR3 comprises 11 residues. The V gene's germline CDR1 is GTSNPN and CDR2 SVGIG (reference sequence). Between the trimmed V and J ends, which lost 2 bases and 7 bases, there was a span of 8 bases. This CDR3 is CAWSNRDEAFF. The CDR3 nucleotides are TGTGCCTGGAGTAACAGGGATGAAGCTTTCTTT.

V gene TRBV28 combines with J gene TRBJ2-3; maybe TRBD2 (7 bases). Germline V gives CDR1 MDHEN, CDR2 SYDVKM. This CDR3 has 16 residues. The V gene lost 4 bases and the J gene lost 3 bases, with 17 bases spanning the gap. The CDR3 sequence: CASSSMGGAGTDTQYF. The DNA of the CDR3 is TGTGCCAGCAGTTCCATGGGGGGGGCGGGTACAGATACGCAGTATTTT.

The V gene is TRBV7-2, the J gene TRBJ1-6; perhaps TRBD1 as D (5 bases). Germline lookup yields CDR1 SGHTA and CDR2 FQGNSA. The length of the CDR3 is 16 residues. Trimming left V 5 bases short and J 5 bases short, with 16 bases between. The CDR3 DNA reads TGTGCCAGCAGCCTCGCGGGGCAGAACCATAATTCACCCCTCCACTTT. It codes for CASSLAGQNHNSPLHF. The full variable domain, its missing parts supplied by reference TRBV7-2 and TRBJ1-6, is GAGVSQSPSNKVTEKGKDVELRCDPISGHTALYWYRQSLGQGLEFLIYFQGNSAPDKSGLPSDRFSAERTGGSVSTLTIQRTQQEDSAVYLCASSLAGQNHNSPLHFGNGTRLTVT.

The rearrangement links TRBV30 to TRBJ1-3; D is ambiguous. Per the germline V gene, CDR1 is GTSNPN and CDR2 is SVGIG (reference sequence). This CDR3 is 16 amino acids long. Trimming pared 1 base from V and 1 base from J, leaving 14 bases between. CDR3 in amino acids: CAWSGDTYRSGNTIYF. The CDR3 nucleotides are TGTGCCTGGAGTGGCGACACTTACCGGTCTGGAAACACCATATATTTT.

The chain has TRBV30 and TRBJ1-1; TRBD1 aligns across 7 bases. V trimming: 7 bases; J trimming: 2 bases; junction bases outside the gene matches: 4. The length of the CDR3 is 12 residues. Germline V CDR1 and CDR2: GTSNPN, SVGIG (reference sequence). CDR3 DNA sequence: TGTGCCTTGACAGGGATCAACACTGAAGCTTTCTTT. Its protein is CALTGINTEAFF.

The table lists this clone with a count of one. The CDR3 DNA follows: TGTGCCAGCAGCTTAGAACGAGCGTCCAAAAATGAGCAGTTCTTC. Amino acids: CASSLERASKNEQFF. V and J are TRBV7-2 and TRBJ2-1; no clear D gene. Germline values: CDR1 SGHTA, CDR2 FQGNSA. The CDR3 sequence is 15 residues long. V was pared by 1 base and J by 7 bases, with 14 bases between. The full variable domain, rest sourced from reference TRBV7-2 and TRBJ2-1, is GAGVSQSPSNKVTEKGKDVELRCDPISGHTALYWYRQSLGQGLEFLIYFQGNSAPDKSGLPSDRFSAERTGGSVSTLTIQRTQQEDSAVYLCASSLERASKNEQFFGPGTRLTVL.